This T cell receptor (beta chain) stems from a study of blood T cell repertoires in COVID-19. This clone was recorded a few times. Looked up from germline, CDR1 is LGHNA and CDR2 is YSLEER. The CDR3 is 14 residues long. V gave up 3 bases and J gave up 6 bases; unmatched junction bases: 4. Methods used by the authors: Cell counts per sample came from amplifying reference gene primers. Assay: immunoSEQ multiplex PCR; the TCRdb copy retains only in-frame clones and omits some. V and J calls and clone size are those listed in that table; D and trimming were worked out from the DNA. The data contain about 150,000 clones, roughly 84% of them singletons.

The sequence came from a woman aged 45-59 years with acute or convalescent COVID-19. The source material was peripheral blood. V gene TRBV4-3 combines with J gene TRBJ2-1; TRBD1 matches at 8 bases. Written as DNA, the CDR3 is TGCGCCAGCAGCCAGACCGACAGGGGCAATGAGCAGTTCTTC. It encodes CASSQTDRGNEQFF.